The present T cell receptor beta chain was sequenced within a study of cytomegalovirus exposure and HLA in healthy donors. Study as a whole: About 85 million unique TCR sequences came from HLA-typed donors in an early release.

Vbeta (60) and Jbeta (13) primers were used in the PCR. Profiled with immunoSEQ multiplex PCR; TCRdb holds only in-frame clones, not every one. The data hold around 130,000 clones, with 82% observed a single time. The CDR3 loop spans 16 amino acids. The J segment lost 0 bases and the V segment lost 5 bases, leaving 6 bases of the junction unmatched. Germline V gives CDR1 LNHDA, CDR2 SQIVND (reference sequence). The source is a woman younger than 30 in good health and CMV-seronegative. The sequenced sample consisted of PBMCs. This rearrangement joins TRBV19 to TRBJ2-1, with 8 bases aligning to TRBD2. This CDR3 is CASSPRTSRSYNEQFF. CDR3 in DNA: TGTGCCAGTAGTCCCCGGACTAGCCGCTCCTACAATGAGCAGTTCTTC.